This T cell receptor (beta chain) was profiled in a study of cytomegalovirus exposure and HLA in healthy donors. Trimming took 5 bases from V and 6 from J; bases not matched to a gene: 10. The length of the CDR3 is 16 residues. The germline V gene encodes CDR1 SGHVS and CDR2 FNYEAQ. Data came from immunoSEQ multiplex PCR; TCRdb stores just in-frame clones and leaves some out. The sample holds approximately 140,000 clones, around 90% seen once. The receptor was derived from a man between 18 and 35 years old in good health and CMV-seropositive. This chain connects TRBV7-6 to TRBJ1-6; 7 bases line up with TRBD1. The specimen sequenced was PBMCs. CDR3 sequence reads: CASSPRYRGGNSPLHF. CDR3 DNA: TGTGCCAGCAGCCCCCGTTACAGGGGTGGTAATTCACCCCTCCACTTT.